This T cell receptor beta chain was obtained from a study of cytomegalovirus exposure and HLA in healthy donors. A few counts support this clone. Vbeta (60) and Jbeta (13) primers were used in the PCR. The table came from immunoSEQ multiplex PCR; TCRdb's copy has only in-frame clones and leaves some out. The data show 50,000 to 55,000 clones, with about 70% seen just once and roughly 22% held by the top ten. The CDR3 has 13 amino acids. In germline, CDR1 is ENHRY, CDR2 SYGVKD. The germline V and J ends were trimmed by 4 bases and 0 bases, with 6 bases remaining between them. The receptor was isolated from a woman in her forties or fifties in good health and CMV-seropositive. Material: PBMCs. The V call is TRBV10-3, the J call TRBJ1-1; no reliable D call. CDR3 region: CAISAGMNTEAFF. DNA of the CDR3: TGTGCCATCAGTGCGGGAATGAACACTGAAGCTTTCTTT.